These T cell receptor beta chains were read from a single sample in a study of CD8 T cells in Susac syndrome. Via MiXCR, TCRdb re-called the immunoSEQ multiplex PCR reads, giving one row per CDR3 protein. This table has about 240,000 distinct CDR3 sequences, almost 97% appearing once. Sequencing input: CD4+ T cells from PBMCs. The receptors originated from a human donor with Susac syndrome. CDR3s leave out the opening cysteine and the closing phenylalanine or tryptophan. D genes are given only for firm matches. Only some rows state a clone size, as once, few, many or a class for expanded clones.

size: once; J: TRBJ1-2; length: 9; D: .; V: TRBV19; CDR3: ASNPGYGYT
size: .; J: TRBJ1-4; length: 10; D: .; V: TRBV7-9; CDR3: ASSLYTGRLF
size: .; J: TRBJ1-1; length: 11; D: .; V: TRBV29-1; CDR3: SVDWGRSGIAF
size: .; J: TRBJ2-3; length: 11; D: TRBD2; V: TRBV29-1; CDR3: SAKLAGTDTQY
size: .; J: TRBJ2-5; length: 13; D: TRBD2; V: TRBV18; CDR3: ASSRLAGGKETQY
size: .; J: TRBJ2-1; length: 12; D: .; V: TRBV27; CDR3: ASRGLLRANEQF
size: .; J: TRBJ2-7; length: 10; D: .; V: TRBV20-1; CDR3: SAPGQTYEQY
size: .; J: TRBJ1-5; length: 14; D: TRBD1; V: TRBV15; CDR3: ATSREITGGNQPQH
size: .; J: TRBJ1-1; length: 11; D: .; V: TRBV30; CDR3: AWSVMGGTEAF
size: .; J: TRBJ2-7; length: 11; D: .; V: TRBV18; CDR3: ASSPDSLAEQY
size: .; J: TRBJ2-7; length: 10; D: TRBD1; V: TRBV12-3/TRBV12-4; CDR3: ASSSGQGKKY
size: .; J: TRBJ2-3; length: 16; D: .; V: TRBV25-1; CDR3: ASSEGVMRAKSTDTQY
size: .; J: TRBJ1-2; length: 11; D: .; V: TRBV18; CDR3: ASSPFTDYGYT
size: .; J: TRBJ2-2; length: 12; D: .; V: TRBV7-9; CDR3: ASSLVRGPGELF
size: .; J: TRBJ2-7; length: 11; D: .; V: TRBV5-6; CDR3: ASSNGNVYEQY
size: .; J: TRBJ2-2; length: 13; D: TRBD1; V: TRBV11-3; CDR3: ASSTGQGITGELF
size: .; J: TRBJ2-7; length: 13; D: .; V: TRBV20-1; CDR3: SAQSLQGNRYEQY
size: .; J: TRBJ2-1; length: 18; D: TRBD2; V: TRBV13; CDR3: ASSFSPSTSGRGVFDEQF
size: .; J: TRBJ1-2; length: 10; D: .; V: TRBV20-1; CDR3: SANRPYYGYT
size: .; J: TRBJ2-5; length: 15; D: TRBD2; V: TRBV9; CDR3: ASSLGTSGSPGETQY
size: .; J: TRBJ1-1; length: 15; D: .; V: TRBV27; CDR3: ASTRLPLYGANTEAF
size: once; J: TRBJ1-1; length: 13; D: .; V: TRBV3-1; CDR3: ASSLKGLLGTEAF
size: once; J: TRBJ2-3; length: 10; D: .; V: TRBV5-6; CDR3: ASTPSTDTQY